Listed below are T cell receptor beta chains from one sample, sequenced in a study. TCRdb reprocessed the 5' RACE reads via MiXCR and lists one record per CDR3 protein. Of 40,000 to 65,000 distinct CDR3 sequences listed, approximately 25% are singletons. Source material: tumor-infiltrating naive CD4+ T cells sorted from the breast tumor. These receptors all come from a female donor with breast cancer. Each CDR3 is given with its conserved first and last residue. Each record gives: J gene, D gene, V gene, clone size, CDR3 protein, CDR3 DNA. The D gene is left open where the match is weak. Size tells how often a clone was seen (once, few, many) or the class of an expanded clone, and some rows leave it out.

J gene: TRBJ2-1; D gene: TRBD2; V gene: TRBV20-1; clone size: once; CDR3 protein: CSASPSTSGRIEQFF; CDR3 DNA: TGCAGTGCTAGTCCGTCGACTAGCGGGAGGATTGAGCAGTTCTTC
J gene: TRBJ1-5; D gene: .; V gene: TRBV12-3/TRBV12-4; clone size: .; CDR3 protein: CASSGGNRNQPQHF; CDR3 DNA: TGTGCCAGCTCGGGCGGTAATCGCAATCAGCCCCAGCATTTT
J gene: TRBJ1-2; D gene: .; V gene: TRBV4-1; clone size: few; CDR3 protein: CASSHPLTGARGYTF; CDR3 DNA: TGCGCCAGCAGCCACCCACTCACAGGTGCAAGGGGCTACACCTTC
J gene: TRBJ1-1; D gene: .; V gene: TRBV19; clone size: few; CDR3 protein: CASSIGEGKAFF; CDR3 DNA: TGTGCCAGTAGTATAGGAGAGGGAAAAGCTTTCTTT
J gene: TRBJ1-1; D gene: TRBD1; V gene: TRBV7-9; clone size: .; CDR3 protein: CASSPGTGITEAFF; CDR3 DNA: TGTGCCAGCAGCCCAGGGACAGGGATCACTGAAGCTTTCTTT
J gene: TRBJ1-1; D gene: .; V gene: TRBV6-5; clone size: medium-sized; CDR3 protein: CASSYTLGTEAFF; CDR3 DNA: TGTGCCAGCAGTTATACTCTAGGCACTGAAGCTTTCTTT
J gene: TRBJ2-6; D gene: .; V gene: TRBV6-1; clone size: few; CDR3 protein: CASTLSGANVLTF; CDR3 DNA: TGTGCCAGCACCCTCTCTGGGGCCAACGTCCTGACTTTC
J gene: TRBJ2-7; D gene: .; V gene: TRBV13; clone size: many; CDR3 protein: CASQESRVSYEQYF; CDR3 DNA: TGTGCCAGCCAAGAGAGTCGGGTTTCCTACGAGCAGTACTTC
J gene: TRBJ2-7; D gene: .; V gene: TRBV7-2; clone size: many; CDR3 protein: CASSLGAYEQYF; CDR3 DNA: TGTGCCAGCAGCTTAGGAGCTTACGAGCAGTACTTC
J gene: TRBJ1-3; D gene: .; V gene: TRBV6-5; clone size: .; CDR3 protein: CASSYSGKRTGNTIYF; CDR3 DNA: TGTGCCAGCAGTTACTCTGGGAAGAGGACTGGAAACACCATATATTTT
J gene: TRBJ2-7; D gene: .; V gene: TRBV6-6; clone size: once; CDR3 protein: CASSSIDHFSPEQYF; CDR3 DNA: TGTGCCAGCAGTTCTATAGACCACTTCTCTCCGGAGCAGTACTTC
J gene: TRBJ1-3; D gene: .; V gene: TRBV7-2; clone size: .; CDR3 protein: CASSPLTLFGNTIYF; CDR3 DNA: TGTGCCAGCAGCCCCTTGACCCTCTTTGGAAACACCATATATTTT
J gene: TRBJ2-3; D gene: TRBD2; V gene: TRBV5-1; clone size: few; CDR3 protein: CASRETSGITQYF; CDR3 DNA: TGCGCCAGCAGAGAGACTAGCGGGATAACGCAGTATTTT
J gene: TRBJ1-2; D gene: TRBD1; V gene: TRBV28; clone size: .; CDR3 protein: CATQNGTGTVGDGYTF; CDR3 DNA: TGTGCCACCCAGAACGGAACAGGGACAGTAGGCGATGGCTACACCTTC
J gene: TRBJ1-1; D gene: .; V gene: TRBV12-3/TRBV12-4; clone size: .; CDR3 protein: CASSLIGRGMNTEAFF; CDR3 DNA: TGTGCCAGCAGTTTAATCGGTCGGGGTATGAACACTGAAGCTTTCTTT